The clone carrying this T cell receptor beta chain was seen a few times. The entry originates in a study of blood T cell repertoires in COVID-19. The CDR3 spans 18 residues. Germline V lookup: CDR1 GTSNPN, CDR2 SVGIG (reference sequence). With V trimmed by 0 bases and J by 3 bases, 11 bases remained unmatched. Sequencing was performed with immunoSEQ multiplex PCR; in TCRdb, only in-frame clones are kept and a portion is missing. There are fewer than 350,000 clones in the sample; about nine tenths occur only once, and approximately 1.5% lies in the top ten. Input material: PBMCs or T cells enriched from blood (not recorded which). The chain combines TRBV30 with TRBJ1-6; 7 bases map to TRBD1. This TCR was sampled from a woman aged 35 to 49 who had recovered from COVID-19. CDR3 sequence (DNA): TGTGCCTGGAGTGTTAATCTGATCCGGGACAGCTATAATTCACCCCTCCACTTT. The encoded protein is CAWSVNLIRDSYNSPLHF.